These 15 T cell receptor beta chains were sequenced from one sample in a study of T-cell reconstitution after alpha-beta-depleted transplantation in children. Unique molecular identifiers were incorporated during preparation of the TCRbeta library. TCRdb re-analysed the PCR reads in MiXCR, keeping a single row per CDR3 protein. The sample lists fewer than 250,000 distinct CDR3 sequences, around a sixth occurring once. The material sequenced was PBMCs, mostly from graft donor cells, taken 360 days after TCRalphabeta/CD19-depleted stem cell transplant. The receptors here all came from a male patient aged 2-15 years who had a stem cell transplant for acute lymphoblastic leukemia, so the T cells may come from the graft donor.

This sequence joins TRBV5-1 and TRBJ1-5; D gene unclear. CDR3 size: 15 residues. Germline lookup yields CDR1 SGHRS and CDR2 YFSETQ. Trimming cost V 3 bases and J 4 bases, with 14 bases left between them. CDR3 protein: CASSSGLDLNQPQHF. CDR3 bases: TGCGCCAGCAGCTCGGGTCTCGATCTAAATCAGCCCCAGCATTTT.

This clonotype showed up just a few times. V is TRBV7-9 and J is TRBJ1-1, with 7 bases that match TRBD1. This CDR3 spans 17 amino acids. In germline, CDR1 is SEHNR, CDR2 FQNEAQ (reference sequence). Trimming took 5 bases from V and 1 from J; bases not matched to a gene: 13. The CDR3 reads CASSVQGTPTGNTEAFF. CDR3 DNA sequence: TGTGCCAGCAGCGTACAGGGGACCCCAACGGGGAACACTGAAGCTTTCTTT.

This chain connects TRBV29-1 to TRBJ2-5; D gene uncertain. The CDR3 loop spans 12 amino acids. Germline V gene data show CDR1 as SQVTM and CDR2 as ANQGSEA. V lost 3 bases, J lost 4 bases, and 9 bases lay in between. The CDR3 loop reads CSVDLLGETQYF. The CDR3 coding sequence is TGCAGCGTTGACCTGTTGGGAGAGACCCAGTACTTC.

Only a few counts were recorded for this clonotype. This chain joins TRBV6-1 and TRBJ2-7, with a weak D call TRBD1 (5 bases). The germline V gene encodes CDR1 MNHNS and CDR2 SASEGT. V was trimmed by 8 bases and J by 2 bases, leaving 13 bases between them. The CDR3 sequence is 13 residues long. The CDR3 DNA sequence: TGTGCCAGCTGCAGTACAGGAGCCTACGAGCAGTACTTC. Its translation is CASCSTGAYEQYF.

The sample holds a few counts of this clonotype. V gene TRBV20-1 combines with J gene TRBJ1-5, with TRBD1 as a possible D gene (6 bases). The germline V gene encodes CDR1 DFQATT and CDR2 SNEGSKA (reference sequence). Trimming removed 5 bases at V and 1 base at J, with 15 bases between. This CDR3 is 15 amino acids long. This CDR3 is CSAGVGGLSNQPQHF. In DNA form, the CDR3 reads TGCAGTGCTGGGGTTGGGGGGCTAAGCAATCAGCCCCAGCATTTT.

The chain has TRBV12-3 or TRBV12-4 and TRBJ2-1; D is unresolved. The CDR3 runs 15 residues. The V gene lost 5 bases and the J gene lost 2 bases, with 13 bases spanning the gap. In DNA, the CDR3 is TGTGCCAGCAGTCCCCGCATAGGCCCCTACAATGAGCAGTTCTTC. Its protein product is CASSPRIGPYNEQFF.

The chain is built from TRBV5-5 and TRBJ1-4; no reliable D call. V lost 0 bases to trimming and J lost 5 bases, with 11 bases between them. Germline CDR1 reads SGHKS; CDR2 reads YYEKEE (reference sequence). CDR3 length: 15 residues. The CDR3 bases are TGTGCCAGCAGCTTGGGACCGACCCAAAATGAAAAACTGTTTTTT. It is translated as CASSLGPTQNEKLFF.

This clonotype was counted a few times. The genes are TRBV6-5 and TRBJ2-1, with TRBD2 identical over 9 bases. In germline, CDR1 is MNHEY, CDR2 SVGAGI. The CDR3 sequence is 17 residues long. The J segment lost 4 bases and the V segment lost 0 bases, leaving 7 bases of the junction unmatched. This CDR3 reads CASSYSGLAGTYNEQFF. The CDR3 nucleotides read TGTGCCAGCAGTTACTCGGGGCTAGCGGGAACTTACAATGAGCAGTTCTTC.

CDR3 DNA sequence: TGTGCCACCAGCAGAGGGCTGAAGCAGTTCTTC. Protein sequence: CATSRGLKQFF. The chain recombines TRBV15 with TRBJ2-1; no firm D call. V was trimmed by 1 base and J by 11 bases, leaving 6 bases between them. The CDR3 length is 11 residues. CDR1 is LNHNV and CDR2 is YYDKDF in the germline V gene (reference sequence).

The table lists this clonotype with a few counts. The rearrangement joins TRBV20-1 to TRBJ2-1, with unresolved D. Germline CDR1 reads DFQATT; CDR2 reads SNEGSKA (reference sequence). The CDR3 covers 16 residues. Trimming cost V 0 bases and J 1 base, with 13 bases left between them. This CDR3 reads CSARDLNGPSYNEQFF. The CDR3 nucleotides read TGCAGTGCTAGAGATCTCAACGGGCCGTCCTACAATGAGCAGTTCTTC.

The sample holds a few counts of this clonotype. V gene TRBV7-2 combines with J gene TRBJ2-4; TRBD2 is a possible D gene (7 bases). With 4 bases removed from V and 1 base from J, the gap between germline ends came to 14 bases. This CDR3 has 16 amino acids. CDR1 is SGHTA and CDR2 is FQGNSA in the germline V gene. The CDR3 DNA is TGTGCCAGCAGCTCCCAGGGGAGGGGGGCCAAAAACATTCAGTACTTC. It is translated as CASSSQGRGAKNIQYF.

This clonotype was seen a few times. The chain recombines TRBV7-9 with TRBJ1-1; D remains ambiguous. The CDR3 extends over 11 amino acids. V was clipped by 1 base and J by 7 bases, with 4 bases between them. Germline V gene lookup returns CDR1 SEHNR and CDR2 FQNEAQ (reference sequence). In DNA, the CDR3 is TGTGCCAGCAGCTTAGGGCTTGAAGCTTTCTTT. Translation: CASSLGLEAFF.

This clonotype was found a few times. The chain is built from TRBV29-1 and TRBJ1-1; D possibly corresponds to TRBD1 (5 bases). Between the trimmed V and J ends, which lost 4 bases and 0 bases, there was a span of 6 bases. Per germline, CDR1 SQVTM and CDR2 ANQGSEA. The CDR3 has 12 residues. In DNA form, the CDR3 reads TGCAGCGTTGGGGGGGTGAACACTGAAGCTTTCTTT. This gives the protein CSVGGVNTEAFF. The full variable domain, in which reference TRBV29-1 and TRBJ1-1 provide the parts outside the CDR3, is SAVISQKPSRDICQRGTSLTIQCQVDSQVTMMFWYRQQPGQSLTLIATANQGSEATYESGFVIDKFPISRPNLTFSTLTVSNMSPEDSSIYLCSVGGVNTEAFFGQGTRLTVV.

J is TRBJ2-2 and V is TRBV11-2; D call uncertain. V was clipped by 3 bases and J by 4 bases, with 6 bases between them. The CDR3 sequence is 13 residues long. The germline V gene has CDR1 SGHAT and CDR2 FQNNGV. CDR3 nucleotides: TGTGCCAGCAGCTTTTCTGCCACCGGGGAGCTGTTTTTT. Its protein is CASSFSATGELFF.

The chain has TRBV27 and TRBJ1-5; D is possibly TRBD1 (6 bases). Germline V CDR1 and CDR2: MNHEY, SMNVEV (reference sequence). This CDR3 has 15 amino acids. V lost 6 bases and J 0 bases, leaving 12 bases between the germline ends. The CDR3 loop reads CASRAGDLSNQPQHF. The CDR3 coding sequence is TGTGCCAGCAGAGCAGGGGACCTTAGCAATCAGCCCCAGCATTTT.